These T cell receptor beta chains were read from a single sample in a study of shared clonotypes between healthy human individuals. Some clones are missing from TCRdb's copy, which holds only in-frame ones; the method was immunoSEQ multiplex PCR. This sample carries roughly 2 million clones, approximately 96% of them seen once, and the ten largest clones take roughly 0.13%. Sequencing was performed on naive CD4+ T cells sorted from blood. The receptors were gathered from a man aged 18 to 29 in good health. The CDR3 runs from the conserved cysteine through the conserved F or W. A D gene is named only where the DNA matches it firmly.

D gene | J gene | V gene | CDR3 protein | CDR3 DNA
. | TRBJ1-2 | TRBV7-2 | CASSTVGNYGYTF | TGTGCCAGCAGTACGGTGGGTAACTATGGCTACACCTTC
. | TRBJ2-7 | TRBV19 | CASSLAGTGSYEQYF | TGTGCCAGTAGTCTCGCCGGGACTGGGTCCTACGAGCAGTACTTC
. | TRBJ1-1 | TRBV5-1 | CASSLDPAGTEAFF | TGCGCCAGCAGCTTGGACCCTGCTGGCACTGAAGCTTTCTTT
. | TRBJ1-2 | TRBV2 | CASSEVDPGLGTF | TGTGCCAGCAGTGAAGTGGACCCCGGATTGGGCACCTTC
TRBD2 | TRBJ2-3 | TRBV5-1 | CASSLRTSGGSDTQYF | TGCGCCAGCAGCCTCAGGACTAGCGGGGGTTCAGATACGCAGTATTTT
. | TRBJ2-1 | TRBV18 | CASSPGRQVYNEQFF | TGTGCCAGCTCACCAGGGAGACAGGTTTACAATGAGCAGTTCTTC
. | TRBJ2-1 | TRBV5-1 | CASSLADSPRGYNEQFF | TGCGCCAGCAGCTTGGCGGACAGCCCGCGGGGTTACAATGAGCAGTTCTTC
TRBD1 | TRBJ1-5 | TRBV10-2 | CASQTGDQPQHF | TGCGCCAGCCAGACAGGGGACCAGCCCCAGCATTTT
TRBD2 | TRBJ2-7 | TRBV7-2 | CASSLSGASYEQYF | TGTGCCAGCAGCTTGAGCGGGGCTTCCTACGAGCAGTACTTC
. | TRBJ1-4 | TRBV19 | CASTPSRFATNEKLFF | TGTGCCAGTACTCCAAGCAGGTTTGCAACTAATGAAAAACTGTTTTTT
. | TRBJ2-7 | TRBV18 | CASSPGSYEQYF | TGTGCCAGCTCACCCGGTTCCTACGAGCAGTACTTC
. | TRBJ1-1 | TRBV10-3 | CAISAGRGNTEAFF | TGTGCCATCAGTGCGGGCAGGGGGAACACTGAAGCTTTCTTT
. | TRBJ1-6 | TRBV4-1 | CASSRSGTLNSPLHF | TGCGCCAGCAGCCGATCCGGGACACTGAATTCACCCCTCCACTTT
. | TRBJ1-1 | TRBV6-5 | CASSISPGGWTEAFF | TGTGCCAGCAGTATTTCACCGGGGGGATGGACTGAAGCTTTCTTT
TRBD1 | TRBJ1-4 | TRBV7-9 | CASSLRGLGNEKLFF | TGTGCCAGCAGCTTGAGGGGGCTAGGTAATGAAAAACTGTTTTTT
. | TRBJ1-5 | TRBV28 | CASSFPGPDQPQHF | TGTGCCAGCAGTTTTCCAGGGCCGGATCAGCCCCAGCATTTT